This T cell receptor (beta chain) was captured by sequencing in a study of blood T cell repertoires in COVID-19. This CDR3 has 15 amino acids. Germline V gene lookup returns CDR1 SGHRS and CDR2 YFSETQ. The V gene lost 4 bases and the J gene lost 8 bases, with 19 bases spanning the gap. Here immunoSEQ multiplex PCR was the method, and the copy in TCRdb shows in-frame clones only, minus some. This sample carries 110,000 to 150,000 clones, 84% of them seen once, and the ten largest clones take roughly 45%. This TCR was sampled from a human donor in a cohort sampled during active COVID-19. The rearrangement joins TRBV5-1 to TRBJ2-1, with D perhaps TRBD1 (7 bases). What was sequenced was peripheral blood. The CDR3, as DNA: TGCGCCAGCAGCCCGGGACTTAGCGGACAGGATGAGCAGTTCTTC. Amino acids: CASSPGLSGQDEQFF.